Listed below are T cell receptor beta chains from one sample, sequenced in a study of control samples from healthy donors and cancer patients. Only in-frame clones appear in the TCRdb table, and some are missing; sequencing was by immunoSEQ multiplex PCR. The table shows about 85,000 clones, with 70% to 90% occurring only once. Sequencing input: blood. The receptors here all came from an older woman in good health. The CDR3 runs from the conserved cysteine through the conserved F or W. A D gene is named only where the DNA matches it firmly. Rows may omit the clone size; those that give it use once, few, many or a size class.

D gene	V gene	clone size	J gene	CDR3 protein	CDR3 DNA
-	TRBV3-1/TRBV3-2	-	TRBJ2-7	CASSQRGVDEQYF	TGTGCCAGCAGCCAACGGGGCGTCGACGAGCAGTACTTC
-	TRBV14	-	TRBJ2-5	CASSQTTGGKETQYF	TGTGCCAGCAGCCAAACTACCGGGGGCAAGGAGACCCAGTACTTC
TRBD1	TRBV4-3	-	TRBJ1-2	CASSHAGQGSYTF	TGCGCCAGCAGCCACGCGGGACAGGGGAGCTACACCTTC
-	TRBV5-1	-	TRBJ1-5	CASSLDGNSNQPQHF	TGCGCCAGCAGCTTGGACGGTAATAGCAATCAGCCCCAGCATTTT
TRBD1	TRBV3-1/TRBV3-2	-	TRBJ1-1	CASSQNRQGAFF	TGTGCCAGCAGCCAAAATAGACAGGGAGCTTTCTTT
-	TRBV29-1	-	TRBJ2-5	CSVEGGRGETQYF	TGCAGCGTCGAGGGGGGGCGCGGGGAGACCCAGTACTTC
-	TRBV6-5	-	TRBJ1-1	CASSYSGAKNTEAFF	TGTGCCAGCAGTTACTCGGGGGCAAAGAACACTGAAGCTTTCTTT
-	TRBV5-1	-	TRBJ1-4	CASSSHTNDWTNEKLFF	TGCGCCAGCAGCTCCCATACGAACGATTGGACTAATGAAAAACTGTTTTTT
-	TRBV2	-	TRBJ1-3	CASTLPGGFDAGNTIYF	TGTGCCAGCACCCTACCCGGGGGGTTTGATGCTGGAAACACCATATATTTT
-	TRBV7-8	-	TRBJ1-2	CASSLAAGGRTNYGYTF	TGTGCCAGCAGCTTAGCGGCGGGTGGCAGAACTAACTATGGCTACACCTTC
TRBD1	TRBV28	-	TRBJ1-5	CASNTGAGHQPQHF	TGTGCCAGCAACACAGGGGCAGGGCATCAGCCCCAGCATTTT
-	TRBV10-3	once	TRBJ2-1	CAISESGSSYNEQFF	TGTGCCATCAGTGAGTCGGGAAGCTCCTACAATGAGCAGTTCTTC
TRBD1	TRBV7-2	-	TRBJ1-1	CASSLVAGGAEAFF	TGTGCCAGCAGCTTAGTGGCAGGGGGAGCTGAAGCTTTCTTT
-	TRBV7-8	once	TRBJ2-5	CASSFGTSETQYF	TGTGCCAGCAGCTTCGGGACCTCTGAGACCCAGTACTTC
-	TRBV4-1	-	TRBJ1-5	CASSQDHGQPQHF	TGCGCCAGCAGCCAAGACCACGGCCAACCCCAGCATTTT
-	TRBV6-6	-	TRBJ1-1	CASRWGRLNTEAFF	TGTGCCAGCAGATGGGGGCGCTTGAACACTGAAGCTTTCTTT
-	TRBV4-3	-	TRBJ1-3	CASSPGGGNTIYF	TGCGCCAGCAGTCCAGGAGGAGGAAACACCATATATTTT
-	TRBV6-5	-	TRBJ1-4	CATQRTALGEKLFF	TGTGCCACCCAGAGGACAGCCCTCGGGGAAAAACTGTTTTTT
-	TRBV11-2	-	TRBJ1-2	CASSLDGVTANYGYTF	TGTGCCAGCAGCTTAGATGGTGTTACAGCGAACTATGGCTACACCTTC
TRBD2	TRBV9	-	TRBJ2-1	CASGTSGSGEQFF	TGTGCCAGTGGGACTAGCGGGAGCGGGGAGCAGTTCTTC
-	TRBV7-9	-	TRBJ1-1	CASSFRDRMNTEAFF	TGTGCCAGCAGCTTCCGAGACCGGATGAACACTGAAGCTTTCTTT
-	TRBV29-1	-	TRBJ2-7	CSVTQGNYEQYF	TGCAGCGTAACCCAGGGGAACTACGAGCAGTACTTC
TRBD2	TRBV27	-	TRBJ2-1	CASSRLAGGVNEQFF	TGTGCCAGCAGTCGACTAGCGGGAGGGGTCAATGAGCAGTTCTTC
-	TRBV6-5	-	TRBJ1-1	CASRVLTQGLGEAFF	TGTGCCAGCAGAGTGCTGACACAGGGTTTGGGTGAAGCTTTCTTT
TRBD1	TRBV4-1	-	TRBJ1-2	CASSPRTGTIYGYTF	TGCGCCAGCAGCCCCCGGACAGGGACCATCTATGGCTACACCTTC
TRBD2	TRBV7-9	-	TRBJ2-3	CASSLGLAVTDTQYF	TGTGCCAGCAGCTTAGGACTAGCGGTAACAGATACGCAGTATTTT
TRBD1	TRBV5-1	-	TRBJ1-2	CASSTTSGTASNYGYTF	TGCGCCAGCAGCACTACGTCCGGGACAGCTTCTAACTATGGCTACACCTTC
-	TRBV6-2/TRBV6-3	-	TRBJ2-7	CASSSSPKLWRSSYEQYF	TGTGCCAGCAGTTCCTCCCCAAAGTTGTGGCGGAGCTCCTACGAGCAGTACTTC
TRBD2	TRBV10-3	-	TRBJ2-5	CAIRSGLQETQYF	TGTGCCATCAGGTCGGGACTACAAGAGACCCAGTACTTC
-	TRBV9	-	TRBJ1-2	CASSVSGDFHGYTF	TGTGCCAGCAGCGTTTCAGGGGATTTCCATGGCTACACCTTC
-	TRBV5-6	-	TRBJ1-1	CASSLGTEYTEAFF	TGTGCCAGCAGCTTGGGGACAGAATACACTGAAGCTTTCTTT
TRBD1	TRBV6-6	-	TRBJ2-7	CASSLKPGQGAWAYEQYF	TGTGCCAGCAGTCTAAAACCGGGACAGGGGGCTTGGGCCTACGAGCAGTACTTC
TRBD1	TRBV5-1	-	TRBJ2-1	CASSLERTGGNEQFF	TGCGCCAGCAGCTTGGAAAGGACAGGGGGCAATGAGCAGTTCTTC
-	TRBV6-5	once	TRBJ1-5	CASSYTVEQPQHF	TGTGCCAGCAGTTACACAGTTGAACAGCCCCAGCATTTT
-	TRBV6-5	-	TRBJ2-1	CASSYREWGEQFF	TGTGCCAGCAGTTACCGGGAGTGGGGTGAGCAGTTCTTC
-	TRBV21-1	-	TRBJ1-5	CASSKRGGRWPPKNQPQHF	TGTGCCAGCAGCAAAAGGGGGGGCCGGTGGCCCCCTAAGAATCAGCCCCAGCATTTT
-	TRBV10-2	-	TRBJ2-1	CASSVGGGNEQFF	TGCGCCAGCAGTGTCGGGGGCGGAAATGAGCAGTTCTTC